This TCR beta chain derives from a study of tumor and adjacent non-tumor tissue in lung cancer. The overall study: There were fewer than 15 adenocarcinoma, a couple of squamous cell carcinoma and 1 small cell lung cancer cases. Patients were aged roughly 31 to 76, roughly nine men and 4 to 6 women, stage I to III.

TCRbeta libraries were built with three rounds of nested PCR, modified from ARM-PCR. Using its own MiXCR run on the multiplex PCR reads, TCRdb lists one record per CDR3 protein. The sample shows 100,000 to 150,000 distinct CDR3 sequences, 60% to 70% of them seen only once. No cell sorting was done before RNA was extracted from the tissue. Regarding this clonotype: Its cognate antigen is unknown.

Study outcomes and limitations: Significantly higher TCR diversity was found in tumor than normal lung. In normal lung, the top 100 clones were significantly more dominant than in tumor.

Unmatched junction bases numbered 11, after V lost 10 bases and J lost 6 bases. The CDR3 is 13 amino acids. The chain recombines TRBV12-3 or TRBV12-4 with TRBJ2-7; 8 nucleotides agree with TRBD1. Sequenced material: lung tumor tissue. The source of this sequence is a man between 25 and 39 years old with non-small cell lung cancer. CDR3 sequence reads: CANTRTGSGEQYF. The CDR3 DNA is TGTGCCAACACTCGGACAGGGTCGGGCGAGCAGTACTTC.